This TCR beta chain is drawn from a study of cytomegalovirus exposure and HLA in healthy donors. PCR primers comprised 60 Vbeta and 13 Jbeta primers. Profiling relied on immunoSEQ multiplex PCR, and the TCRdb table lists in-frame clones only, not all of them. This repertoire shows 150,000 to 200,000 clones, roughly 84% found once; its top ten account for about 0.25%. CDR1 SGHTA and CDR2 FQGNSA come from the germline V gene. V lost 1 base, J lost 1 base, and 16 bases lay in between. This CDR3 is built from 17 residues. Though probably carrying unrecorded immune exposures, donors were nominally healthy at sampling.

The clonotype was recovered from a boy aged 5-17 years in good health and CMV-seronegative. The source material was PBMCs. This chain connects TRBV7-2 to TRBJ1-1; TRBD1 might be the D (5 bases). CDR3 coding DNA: TGTGCCAGCAGCTTAGTTGGTTCAGGGCGCGGGAACACTGAAGCTTTCTTT. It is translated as CASSLVGSGRGNTEAFF.